The 12 T cell receptor beta chains reported below all come from one sample, sequenced in a study of cytomegalovirus exposure and HLA in healthy donors. Sequencing was performed with immunoSEQ multiplex PCR; in TCRdb, only in-frame clones are kept and a portion is missing. The sample yields more than 250,000 clones, about nine tenths seen once. Sequencing used PBMCs. These TCRs come from a woman in her 30s in good health and CMV-seronegative.

V and J are TRBV9 and TRBJ2-2; unclear D gene. Germline-derived CDR1 and CDR2 are SGDLS and YYNGEE. The CDR3 spans 12 residues. Trimming shortened V by 0 bases and J by 7 bases, and 4 bases separated the two germline ends. The CDR3 DNA sequence: TGTGCCAGCAGCGTAGTCTACGGGGAGCTGTTTTTT. Its translation is CASSVVYGELFF.

The V gene is TRBV18, the J gene TRBJ2-1; 9 nucleotides align to TRBD2. The germline V gene has CDR1 KGHSH and CDR2 LQKENI. The CDR3 is made up of 15 amino acids. Germline trimming cut 3 bases from V and 1 base from J; bases unmatched to any gene: 1. CDR3: CASSPGLASYNEQFF. CDR3 coding DNA: TGTGCCAGCTCACCGGGACTAGCATCCTACAATGAGCAGTTCTTC. Looking up the rest from reference TRBV18 and TRBJ2-1 gives the full variable domain: NAGVMQNPRHLVRRRGQEARLRCSPMKGHSHVYWYRQLPEEGLKFMVYLQKENIIDESGMPKERFSAEFPKEGPSILRIQQVVRGDSAAYFCASSPGLASYNEQFFGPGTRLTVL.

The V gene is TRBV5-1, the J gene TRBJ2-2; D not certain. Trimming took 4 bases from V and 6 from J, leaving 10 bases between them. Germline assignment: CDR1 SGHRS and CDR2 YFSETQ. This CDR3 comprises 13 residues. The DNA of the CDR3 is TGCGCCAGCAGCGCCGCGGTGTCCGGGGAGCTGTTTTTT. Its translation is CASSAAVSGELFF.

This sequence joins TRBV19 and TRBJ2-3; 7 bases agree with TRBD1. Germline CDR1 and CDR2: LNHDA and SQIVND (reference sequence). J was trimmed by 5 bases and V by 9 bases; bases with no gene match: 11. The length of the CDR3 is 14 residues. The CDR3 nucleotides read TGTGCCAGCCAATCCGGGACAGAGGAAGATACGCAGTATTTT. It translates to CASQSGTEEDTQYF.

The V call is TRBV5-1, the J call TRBJ1-1, with D uncertain. Trimming pared 0 bases from V and 4 bases from J, leaving 10 bases between. This CDR3 has 14 amino acids. Germline values: CDR1 SGHRS, CDR2 YFSETQ. CDR3 sequence (DNA): TGCGCCAGCAGCTTGGCGGCTTCTACCACTGAAGCTTTCTTT. Protein: CASSLAASTTEAFF.

The chain links TRBV27 to TRBJ2-7, with no clear D. Per germline, CDR1 MNHEY and CDR2 SMNVEV (reference sequence). This CDR3 is 13 amino acids long. The V end was cut by 3 bases, the J end by 5 bases, with 11 bases between. The CDR3, as DNA: TGTGCCAGCAGTTTGGTTAGGGCCCACGAGCAGTACTTC. This sequence encodes CASSLVRAHEQYF.

The chain employs TRBV28 and TRBJ2-5; possible D gene TRBD1, 7 bases. V lost 5 bases and J lost 1, with 20 bases in between. This CDR3 is 17 amino acids long. Germline V gives CDR1 MDHEN, CDR2 SYDVKM. CDR3 sequence: CASSQTGAGSVQETQYF. CDR3 sequence (DNA): TGTGCCAGCAGTCAAACAGGGGCGGGATCGGTCCAAGAGACCCAGTACTTC. The whole variable domain, remainder taken from reference TRBV28 and TRBJ2-5, is DVKVTQSSRYLVKRTGEKVFLECVQDMDHENMFWYRQDPGLGLRLIYFSYDVKMKEKGDIPEGYSVSREKKERFSLILESASTNQTSMYLCASSQTGAGSVQETQYFGPGTRLLVL.

The chain joins TRBV14 to TRBJ1-1; D unresolved. Germline CDR1 is SGHDN and CDR2 is FVKESK. This CDR3 has 14 amino acids. Trimming removed 3 bases at V and 0 bases at J, with 8 bases between. DNA of the CDR3: TGTGCCAGCAGCCAGGGCAAGGTGAACACTGAAGCTTTCTTT. This encodes CASSQGKVNTEAFF.

This clone was recorded only once. CDR3 loop: CASSEKRQGFQETQYF. CDR3 DNA: TGTGCCAGCAGTGAAAAGAGACAGGGCTTCCAAGAGACCCAGTACTTC. The chain recombines TRBV2 with TRBJ2-5, with 7 bases aligning to TRBD1. The CDR3 is made up of 16 amino acids. In germline, CDR1 is SNHLY, CDR2 FYNNEI. V was pared by 2 bases and J by 1 base, with 7 bases of the junction left unmatched.

The chain links TRBV2 to TRBJ2-1; D possibly matches TRBD1 or TRBD2 (6 bases each). Trimming pared 3 bases from V and 6 bases from J, leaving 15 bases between. The CDR3 loop spans 15 amino acids. Germline V gene data show CDR1 as SNHLY and CDR2 as FYNNEI. As DNA, the CDR3 is TGTGCCAGCAGTGACTTCCGGGGGCAGGTCAATGAGCAGTTCTTC. Translation: CASSDFRGQVNEQFF.

Comment on this clone: Other nucleotide sequences from this sample produce the same CDR3. The V call is TRBV27, the J call TRBJ2-7; 7 bases are a match to TRBD1. CDR1 and CDR2 from the germline V gene are MNHEY and SMNVEV (reference sequence). V gave up 5 bases and J gave up 3 bases; unmatched junction bases: 7. The CDR3 has 14 residues. This CDR3 is CASSLGQASYEQYF. Here the CDR3 DNA reads TGTGCCAGCAGTCTCGGACAGGCTAGCTACGAGCAGTACTTC.

The chain recombines TRBV27 with TRBJ2-7; weak D call: TRBD2 (6 bases). Germline CDR1 reads MNHEY; CDR2 reads SMNVEV (reference sequence). V was clipped by 4 bases and J by 6 bases, with 13 bases between them. This CDR3 region has 13 residues. The DNA of the CDR3 is TGTGCCAGCAGTTGGGTGGGAGGACCCGAGCAGTACTTC. Its translation: CASSWVGGPEQYF.